These T cell receptor beta chains were read from a single sample in a study of spatial heterogeneity in lung cancer. TCRdb re-analysed the 5' RACE reads in MiXCR, keeping a single row per CDR3 protein. The sample lists around 2,800 distinct CDR3 sequences, around 6% seen once, with around 9.8% in the top ten. Specimen: lung tumor tissue, collected at surgery. The source of these receptors is a male donor with early-stage non-small cell lung cancer. The CDR3 runs from the conserved cysteine through the conserved F or W. Each record gives: D gene, V gene, clone size, J gene, CDR3 length, CDR3 DNA, CDR3 protein. The D gene is left open where the match is weak. Expanded clones get a size class; other rows say once, few or many, or leave the size out.

D gene: -; V gene: TRBV5-1; clone size: medium-sized; J gene: TRBJ1-1; CDR3 length: 13; CDR3 DNA: TGCGCCAGCAGATCCTGGACCGCGACTGAAGCTTTCTTT; CDR3 protein: CASRSWTATEAFF
D gene: -; V gene: TRBV9; clone size: -; J gene: TRBJ1-6; CDR3 length: 15; CDR3 DNA: TGTGCCAGCAGCGTAGACCAGGGCCTATCTTCACCCCTCCACTTT; CDR3 protein: CASSVDQGLSSPLHF
D gene: -; V gene: TRBV20-1; clone size: medium-sized; J gene: TRBJ2-7; CDR3 length: 12; CDR3 DNA: TGCAGTGCTAGTCCGGGTTTCGACGAGCAGTACTTC; CDR3 protein: CSASPGFDEQYF
D gene: -; V gene: TRBV6-6; clone size: medium-sized; J gene: TRBJ2-7; CDR3 length: 14; CDR3 DNA: TGTGCCAGCAGTTACCGACAGGGCGGGGGCGAGCAGTACTTC; CDR3 protein: CASSYRQGGGEQYF
D gene: TRBD1; V gene: TRBV20-1; clone size: few; J gene: TRBJ2-7; CDR3 length: 13; CDR3 DNA: TGCAGTGCTCCCGGGACAGGGATCCACGAGCAGTACTTC; CDR3 protein: CSAPGTGIHEQYF
D gene: -; V gene: TRBV10-3; clone size: medium-sized; J gene: TRBJ1-4; CDR3 length: 14; CDR3 DNA: TGTGCCATCAGGGAGGGGGCAACTAATGAAAAACTGTTTTTT; CDR3 protein: CAIREGATNEKLFF
D gene: -; V gene: TRBV19; clone size: medium-sized; J gene: TRBJ1-5; CDR3 length: 15; CDR3 DNA: TGTGCCAGTAGTATAGCTGGATATAGCAATCAGCCCCAGCATTTT; CDR3 protein: CASSIAGYSNQPQHF
D gene: -; V gene: TRBV20-1; clone size: large; J gene: TRBJ2-3; CDR3 length: 13; CDR3 DNA: TGCAGTGCTAGGAAGCGGGGCACAGATACGCAGTATTTT; CDR3 protein: CSARKRGTDTQYF
D gene: -; V gene: TRBV28; clone size: -; J gene: TRBJ2-1; CDR3 length: 12; CDR3 DNA: TGTGCCAGCAGTTTCGGGGTCAATGAGCAGTTCTTC; CDR3 protein: CASSFGVNEQFF
D gene: TRBD2; V gene: TRBV27; clone size: medium-sized; J gene: TRBJ2-1; CDR3 length: 16; CDR3 DNA: TGTGCCAGCAGTCCATTTGCGGGGGTCTCCTACAATGAGCAGTTCTTC; CDR3 protein: CASSPFAGVSYNEQFF
D gene: TRBD1; V gene: TRBV3-1; clone size: medium-sized; J gene: TRBJ2-2; CDR3 length: 19; CDR3 DNA: TGTGCCAGCAGCATCCAACCGGGACAGGGGTTCGCGAACACCGGGGAGCTGTTTTTT; CDR3 protein: CASSIQPGQGFANTGELFF
D gene: TRBD2; V gene: TRBV25-1; clone size: medium-sized; J gene: TRBJ2-7; CDR3 length: 16; CDR3 DNA: TGTGCCAGCAGTGCCTGGCGGGGGGGCTGGTCCTACGAGCAGTACTTC; CDR3 protein: CASSAWRGGWSYEQYF
D gene: TRBD1; V gene: TRBV5-1; clone size: few; J gene: TRBJ2-5; CDR3 length: 17; CDR3 DNA: TGCGCCAGCAGCTCTACCCCCGGGACAGGGGGCGCCGAGACCCAGTACTTC; CDR3 protein: CASSSTPGTGGAETQYF
D gene: -; V gene: TRBV7-8; clone size: many; J gene: TRBJ2-1; CDR3 length: 15; CDR3 DNA: TGTGCCAGCAGCGAGGGGTTGAGGCGGATTAATGAGCAGTTCTTC; CDR3 protein: CASSEGLRRINEQFF
D gene: TRBD1; V gene: TRBV5-1; clone size: medium-sized; J gene: TRBJ2-1; CDR3 length: 15; CDR3 DNA: TGCGCCAGCAGCTTACCGGGACAGGGGGCGAATGAGCAGTTCTTC; CDR3 protein: CASSLPGQGANEQFF
D gene: -; V gene: TRBV18; clone size: medium-sized; J gene: TRBJ2-2; CDR3 length: 13; CDR3 DNA: TGTGCCAGCTCACCCCTCTCCACCGGGGAGCTGTTTTTT; CDR3 protein: CASSPLSTGELFF
D gene: -; V gene: TRBV10-3; clone size: medium-sized; J gene: TRBJ1-5; CDR3 length: 13; CDR3 DNA: TGTGCCATCAACCAGGCTTTCGATCAGCCCCAGCATTTT; CDR3 protein: CAINQAFDQPQHF
D gene: -; V gene: TRBV2; clone size: medium-sized; J gene: TRBJ2-7; CDR3 length: 12; CDR3 DNA: TGTGCCGGAAGGGAAGGGCCCTACGAGCAGTACTTC; CDR3 protein: CAGREGPYEQYF
D gene: -; V gene: TRBV20-1; clone size: -; J gene: TRBJ2-7; CDR3 length: 15; CDR3 DNA: TGCAGTGCTAGCCTCGCAAGACTAGTTGGAAACGAGCAGTACTTC; CDR3 protein: CSASLARLVGNEQYF
D gene: TRBD2; V gene: TRBV6-5; clone size: many; J gene: TRBJ2-7; CDR3 length: 14; CDR3 DNA: TGTGCCAGCAGTTACTCGGGGGGGTCCTACGAGCAGTACTTC; CDR3 protein: CASSYSGGSYEQYF
D gene: TRBD1; V gene: TRBV5-4; clone size: medium-sized; J gene: TRBJ2-4; CDR3 length: 14; CDR3 DNA: TGTGCCAGCAGCGTGGACAGGGCCAAAAACATTCAGTACTTC; CDR3 protein: CASSVDRAKNIQYF
D gene: TRBD1; V gene: TRBV11-1; clone size: few; J gene: TRBJ2-2; CDR3 length: 14; CDR3 DNA: TGTGCCAGCAAGGGGGACAGTCACACCGGGGAGCTGTTTTTT; CDR3 protein: CASKGDSHTGELFF
D gene: -; V gene: TRBV7-9; clone size: medium-sized; J gene: TRBJ1-3; CDR3 length: 16; CDR3 DNA: TGTGCCAGCAGCTTTTCCCGGGGGCAGGCTGGAAACACCATATATTTT; CDR3 protein: CASSFSRGQAGNTIYF
D gene: TRBD1; V gene: TRBV12-3/TRBV12-4; clone size: medium-sized; J gene: TRBJ1-6; CDR3 length: 15; CDR3 DNA: TGTGCCAGCAGTTCCGCCGGGACAGCTAATTCACCCCTCCACTTT; CDR3 protein: CASSSAGTANSPLHF
D gene: -; V gene: TRBV20-1; clone size: medium-sized; J gene: TRBJ1-5; CDR3 length: 15; CDR3 DNA: TGCAGTGCTAGAGCCCAAACAGGCGCGAATCAGCCCCAGCATTTT; CDR3 protein: CSARAQTGANQPQHF
D gene: -; V gene: TRBV9; clone size: -; J gene: TRBJ2-3; CDR3 length: 14; CDR3 DNA: TGTGCCAGCAGCGTATCGGGGAGCACAGATACGCAGTATTTT; CDR3 protein: CASSVSGSTDTQYF
D gene: TRBD1; V gene: TRBV27; clone size: medium-sized; J gene: TRBJ2-7; CDR3 length: 12; CDR3 DNA: TGTGCCAGCAGCCCCCAGGGGGCCGAGCAGTACTTC; CDR3 protein: CASSPQGAEQYF
D gene: -; V gene: TRBV7-2; clone size: -; J gene: TRBJ1-5; CDR3 length: 13; CDR3 DNA: TGTGCCAGCAGCTTGTGGAGGGACCAGCCCCAGCATTTT; CDR3 protein: CASSLWRDQPQHF
D gene: -; V gene: TRBV6-6; clone size: few; J gene: TRBJ1-2; CDR3 length: 11; CDR3 DNA: TGTGCCAGCAGCCAGGGGTTCGGCTACACCTTC; CDR3 protein: CASSQGFGYTF
D gene: TRBD2; V gene: TRBV13; clone size: many; J gene: TRBJ2-3; CDR3 length: 16; CDR3 DNA: TGTGCCAGCAGCCCACGGACTAGCGGGATCCCAGATACGCAGTATTTT; CDR3 protein: CASSPRTSGIPDTQYF
D gene: TRBD2; V gene: TRBV20-1; clone size: few; J gene: TRBJ2-1; CDR3 length: 17; CDR3 DNA: TGCAGTGCTAGAGTCCCCTTTAGCGGGGTGTCCTACAATGAGCAGTTCTTC; CDR3 protein: CSARVPFSGVSYNEQFF
D gene: -; V gene: TRBV28; clone size: medium-sized; J gene: TRBJ1-2; CDR3 length: 16; CDR3 DNA: TGTGCCAGCAGTTTAGCGGTCATAAGGGCTAACTATGGCTACACCTTC; CDR3 protein: CASSLAVIRANYGYTF
D gene: TRBD2; V gene: TRBV24-1; clone size: medium-sized; J gene: TRBJ2-2; CDR3 length: 16; CDR3 DNA: TGTGCCACCAGTGATCCAGGGACTAGAAAGCTCGGGGAGCTGTTTTTT; CDR3 protein: CATSDPGTRKLGELFF
D gene: -; V gene: TRBV20-1; clone size: medium-sized; J gene: TRBJ2-3; CDR3 length: 13; CDR3 DNA: TGCAGTGCTAGGCGAGCAGGGTTTGATACGCAGTATTTT; CDR3 protein: CSARRAGFDTQYF
D gene: TRBD1; V gene: TRBV11-2; clone size: medium-sized; J gene: TRBJ1-2; CDR3 length: 14; CDR3 DNA: TGTGCCAGCAGCTCGATCGCAGGGGGCTGGGGCTACACCTTC; CDR3 protein: CASSSIAGGWGYTF
D gene: TRBD2; V gene: TRBV3-1; clone size: medium-sized; J gene: TRBJ2-3; CDR3 length: 18; CDR3 DNA: TGTGCCAGCAGCCAGGGGAGGCCTAGCGGGACCAGCACAGATACGCAGTATTTT; CDR3 protein: CASSQGRPSGTSTDTQYF